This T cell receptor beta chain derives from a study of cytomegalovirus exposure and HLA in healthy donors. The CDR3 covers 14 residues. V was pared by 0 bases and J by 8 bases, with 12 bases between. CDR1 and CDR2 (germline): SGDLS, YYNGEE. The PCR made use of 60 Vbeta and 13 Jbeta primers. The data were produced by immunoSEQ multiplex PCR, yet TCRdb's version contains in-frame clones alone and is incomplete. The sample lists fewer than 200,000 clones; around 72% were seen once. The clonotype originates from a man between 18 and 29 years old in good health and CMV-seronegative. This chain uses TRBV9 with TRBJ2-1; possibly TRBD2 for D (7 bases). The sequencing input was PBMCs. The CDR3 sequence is CASSVEGGKDEQFF. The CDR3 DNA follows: TGTGCCAGCAGCGTAGAGGGGGGGAAGGATGAGCAGTTCTTC.